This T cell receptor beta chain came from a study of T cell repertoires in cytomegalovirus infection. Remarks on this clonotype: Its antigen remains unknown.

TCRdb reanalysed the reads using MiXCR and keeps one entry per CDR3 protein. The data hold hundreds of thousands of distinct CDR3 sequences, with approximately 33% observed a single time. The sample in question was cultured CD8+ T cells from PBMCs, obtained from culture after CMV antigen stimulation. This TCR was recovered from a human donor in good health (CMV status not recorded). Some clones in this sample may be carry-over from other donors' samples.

CDR3: CAITPTEDGGYTF. In DNA form, the CDR3 reads TGTGCCATCACCCCGACAGAGGATGGGGGCTACACCTTC. The V and J genes are TRBV10-3 and TRBJ1-2, with D perhaps TRBD1 (5 bases). Germline V gene lookup returns CDR1 ENHRY and CDR2 SYGVKD. This CDR3 has 13 residues. V was shortened by 7 bases and J by 8 bases, with 17 bases between the two germline ends.